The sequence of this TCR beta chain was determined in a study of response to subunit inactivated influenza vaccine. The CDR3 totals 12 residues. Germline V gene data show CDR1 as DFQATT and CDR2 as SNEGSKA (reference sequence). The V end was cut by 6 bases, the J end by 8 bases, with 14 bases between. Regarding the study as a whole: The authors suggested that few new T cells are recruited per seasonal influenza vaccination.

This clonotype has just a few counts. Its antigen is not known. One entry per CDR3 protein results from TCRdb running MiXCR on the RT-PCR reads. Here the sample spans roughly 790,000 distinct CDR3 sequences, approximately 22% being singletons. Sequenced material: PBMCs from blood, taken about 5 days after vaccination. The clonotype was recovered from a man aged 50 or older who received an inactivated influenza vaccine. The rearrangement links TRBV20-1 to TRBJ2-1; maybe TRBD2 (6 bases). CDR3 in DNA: TGCAGTGCACTAGCAGCGGAGGATGAGCAGTTCTTC. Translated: CSALAAEDEQFF.